What follows describes a single T cell receptor (beta chain). One junction end disagrees with the germline gene, perhaps due to a read error. Germline V gives CDR1 SSHAT, CDR2 FNYEAQ (reference sequence). The CDR3 totals 15 residues. A single record per CDR3 protein comes from TCRdb applying MiXCR to the 5' RACE reads. This sample yields 200,000 to 250,000 distinct CDR3 sequences, of which roughly 3% are seen a single time; around 3.2% belongs to the top ten. The data are from a study of T cells after yellow fever vaccination. This specimen was CD4+ T cells sorted from PBMCs, taken 10 days after the yellow fever booster vaccination. V gene TRBV7-7 combines with J gene TRBJ2-1; 10 bases are a match to TRBD1. The TCR sequence derives from a man between 18 and 35 years old who received the YFV17D yellow fever vaccine. CDR3 protein: CASSWGTGEYNEQFF. CDR3 coding DNA: TGTGCTAGCAGCTGGGGGACAGGGGAGTACAATGAGCAGTTCTTC.